This T cell receptor (beta chain) was sequenced in a study of human T cells and chemical hapten exposure. Study-wide background: Diphenylcyclopropenone, dosed weekly to the scalp, was given to patients throughout the roughly 23-week study.

Time point meaning: pre-sensitization, week 0. Treatment: therapeutic diphenylcyclopropenone sensitization with weekly scalp DPC. TCRdb ran MiXCR on the RACE reads and lists one entry per CDR3 protein. Of approximately 180,000 distinct CDR3 sequences in the sample, roughly 30% were seen once. The CDR3 spans 14 residues. CDR1 is SQVTM and CDR2 is ANQGSEA in the germline V gene. The V end lost 0 bases, the J end lost 0 bases, and 6 bases lay between the germline ends. The material sequenced was whole blood, taken in connection with sensitization to the hapten diphenylcyclopropenone (DPC). The TCR comes from a woman aged 30 to 39 with alopecia areata. Some clones in this sample may be carry-over from other donors' samples. This chain links TRBV29-1 with TRBJ1-3; D ambiguous. CDR3 nucleotide sequence: TGCAGCGTTGAAGATAGCGGCTCTGGAAACACCATATATTTT. Translating it yields CSVEDSGSGNTIYF.